Presented here are 5 T cell receptor beta chains from one specimen sequenced in a study of control samples from healthy donors and cancer patients. Here immunoSEQ multiplex PCR was the method, and the copy in TCRdb shows in-frame clones only, minus some. This sample yields 150,000 or so clones, of which around 94% are seen a single time; 12% to 15% belongs to the top ten. Sequencing was carried out using PBMCs. The receptors here all came from a man aged 60-69 years with colorectal cancer.

The V and J genes are TRBV7-2 and TRBJ2-3; D may be TRBD1 or TRBD2 (6 bases each). The V and J ends lost 5 bases and 4 bases respectively, with 19 bases between them. Germline V gives CDR1 SGHTA, CDR2 FQGNSA. This CDR3 spans 16 amino acids. This chain's CDR3 is CASSPLMGGLPDTQYF. Written as DNA, the CDR3 is TGTGCCAGCAGCCCCCTGATGGGGGGCCTTCCAGATACGCAGTATTTT. Filled out from reference TRBV7-2 and TRBJ2-3, the complete variable domain reads GAGVSQSPSNKVTEKGKDVELRCDPISGHTALYWYRQSLGQGLEFLIYFQGNSAPDKSGLPSDRFSAERTGGSVSTLTIQRTQQEDSAVYLCASSPLMGGLPDTQYFGPGTRLTVL.

The chain employs TRBV28 and TRBJ1-2, with D possibly being TRBD1 (5 bases). This CDR3 has 13 residues. V lost 2 bases to trimming and J lost 4 bases, with 8 bases between them. CDR1 and CDR2 (germline): MDHEN, SYDVKM. The CDR3 protein is CASSLAGTYGYTF. The CDR3 nucleotides are TGTGCCAGCAGTTTAGCAGGGACCTATGGCTACACCTTC.

V usage is TRBV5-4 and J usage is TRBJ2-1; the match to TRBD2 covers 8 bases. The germline V gene encodes CDR1 SGHNT and CDR2 YYREEE (reference sequence). Trimming took 0 bases from V and 6 from J; bases not matched to a gene: 5. The CDR3 totals 15 residues. The CDR3 bases are TGTGCCAGCAGCTTGGGTGGCGGGGGGCCCAATGAGCAGTTCTTC. Translation gives CASSLGGGGPNEQFF.

The chain recombines TRBV6-6 with TRBJ1-2, with 7 bases aligning to TRBD1. V dropped 6 bases and J dropped 0; count of bases not matched to a gene: 16. CDR1 is MNHNY, CDR2 SVGAGI, per germline (reference sequence). The CDR3 consists of 18 residues. The CDR3 reads CASRRQGVGPLANYGYTF. CDR3 bases: TGTGCCAGCAGACGACAGGGTGTGGGGCCGTTAGCTAACTATGGCTACACCTTC.

The V gene is TRBV5-4, the J gene TRBJ2-7; 9 nucleotides agree with TRBD1. Germline CDR1 reads SGHNT; CDR2 reads YYREEE (reference sequence). The CDR3 has 14 residues. V lost 6 bases and J lost 1; bases outside the gene matches: 5. CDR3 residues: CASTYGTGSYEQYF. The CDR3 bases are TGTGCCAGCACCTATGGGACAGGGTCCTACGAGCAGTACTTC. Combining the CDR3 with reference TRBV5-4 and TRBJ2-7 gives the whole variable domain ETGVTQSPTHLIKTRGQQVTLRCSSQSGHNTVSWYQQALGQGPQFIFQYYREEENGRGNFPPRFSGLQFPNYSSELNVNALELDDSALYLCASTYGTGSYEQYFGPGTRLTVT.